The 15 T cell receptor beta chains given below trace back to one sample, sequenced in a study of chemoradiotherapy in HPV16-positive cancers. This table comes from immunoSEQ multiplex PCR, and its TCRdb copy is limited to in-frame clones, with some not included. The sample has about 12,000 clones, 80% to 90% seen once. Sequences were derived from blood, sampled from a patient who underwent chemoradiotherapy. These receptors were obtained from a human donor with HPV-associated anogenital cancer.

This clone was picked up a small number of times. The rearrangement uses TRBV5-1 and TRBJ1-4; weak D call: TRBD1 (6 bases). CDR1 and CDR2 (germline): SGHRS, YFSETQ. This CDR3 contains 16 residues. V was clipped by 3 bases and J by 0 bases, with 12 bases between them. CDR3 sequence: CASSYGGAATNEKLFF. DNA of the CDR3: TGCGCCAGCAGCTACGGGGGGGCTGCAACTAATGAAAAACTGTTTTTT.

V is TRBV5-4 and J is TRBJ1-5, with unresolved D. Looked up from germline, CDR1 is SGHNT and CDR2 is YYREEE (reference sequence). The CDR3 runs to 13 residues. V shed 4 bases and J shed 4 bases, with 9 bases lying between them. The chain's CDR3 is CASSAGLNQPQHF. The CDR3, as DNA: TGTGCCAGCAGCGCGGGCCTTAATCAGCCCCAGCATTTT.

The V gene is TRBV29-1, the J gene TRBJ2-2; D unresolved. Between the trimmed V and J ends, which lost 4 bases and 6 bases, there was a span of 9 bases. CDR3 length equals 12 residues. Germline V gene data show CDR1 as SQVTM and CDR2 as ANQGSEA. The CDR3 region is CSVAEGSGELFF. The CDR3 DNA sequence: TGCAGCGTTGCGGAAGGGTCCGGGGAGCTGTTTTTT.

The genes are TRBV4-2 and TRBJ2-3; 10 bases fit TRBD1. Trimming took 0 bases from V and 14 from J; bases not matched to a gene: 11. CDR1 and CDR2 from the germline V gene are LGHNA and YNFKEQ. This CDR3 comprises 15 residues. DNA for the CDR3: TGTGCCAGCAGCCAAGAGGGGGACAGGGGCCCACGCAGGTATTTT. Translating gives CASSQEGDRGPRRYF.

For this clone: The same CDR3 can be traced to other DNA sequences in this sample. This chain connects TRBV18 to TRBJ2-3; TRBD2 matches at 8 bases. The V gene's germline CDR1 is KGHSH and CDR2 LQKENI. This CDR3 spans 15 amino acids. Trimming at V came to 6 bases and at J to 0 bases, leaving 5 bases not matched to a gene. The CDR3 protein is CASSPGTRSTDTQYF. DNA for the CDR3: TGTGCCAGCTCCCCCGGGACTAGAAGCACAGATACGCAGTATTTT.

The chain is built from TRBV10-1 and TRBJ1-2; maybe TRBD1 (5 bases). V was trimmed by 5 bases and J by 0 bases, leaving 28 bases between them. The germline CDR1 and CDR2 sequences are WNHNN and SYGVQD (reference sequence). The CDR3 covers 20 residues. CDR3 amino acids: CASSFEAPRYRFGANYGYTF. CDR3 sequence (DNA): TGCGCCAGCAGTTTTGAAGCGCCGAGGTACAGGTTTGGGGCTAACTATGGCTACACCTTC.

This chain joins TRBV6-4 and TRBJ1-6; TRBD1 might be the D (6 bases). The CDR3 loop spans 15 amino acids. V was trimmed by 3 bases and J by 7 bases, leaving 13 bases between them. Germline lookup yields CDR1 MRHNA and CDR2 SNTAGT. DNA for the CDR3: TGTGCCAGCAGTGAGGACAGCTCTGGGAATTCACCCCTCCACTTT. Translating gives CASSEDSSGNSPLHF.

The chain links TRBV19 to TRBJ1-2; no clear D gene. Trimming left V 5 bases short and J 3 bases short, with 16 bases between. Germline CDR1 reads LNHDA; CDR2 reads SQIVND (reference sequence). CDR3 length: 15 residues. This chain's CDR3 is CASSPLDRDHYGYTF. CDR3 coding DNA: TGTGCCAGTAGTCCACTCGACCGGGATCACTATGGCTACACCTTC.

The rearrangement links TRBV6-5 to TRBJ1-6; maybe TRBD1 (6 bases). The CDR3 sequence is 15 residues long. Germline CDR1 is MNHEY and CDR2 is SVGAGI. Trimming pared 2 bases from V and 5 bases from J, leaving 10 bases between. This CDR3 reads CASSYGGANNSPLHF. DNA of the CDR3: TGTGCCAGCAGTTACGGGGGGGCGAATAATTCACCCCTCCACTTT.

This clone was found a few times. This chain connects TRBV7-2 to TRBJ2-3; 15 bases match TRBD2. The CDR3 has 16 residues. The J segment lost 8 bases and the V segment lost 2 bases, leaving 5 bases of the junction unmatched. Per germline, CDR1 SGHTA and CDR2 FQGNSA. CDR3 region: CASSLRGLAGGATQYF. As DNA, the CDR3 is TGTGCCAGCAGCTTAAGGGGACTAGCGGGAGGCGCTACGCAGTATTTT.

The gene calls are TRBV23-1 and TRBJ2-5; D unclear. TRBV23-1 is classed as an ORF, of uncertain function. V dropped 6 bases and J dropped 1 base, with 9 bases sitting between them. This CDR3 spans 13 amino acids. Written as DNA, the CDR3 is TGCGCCAGCAGCATCGTTGTCCAAGAGACCCAGTACTTC. Translated, it gives CASSIVVQETQYF.

J is TRBJ2-3 and V is TRBV9; the match to TRBD2 covers 9 bases. The CDR3 covers 15 residues. The V gene end was trimmed by 0 bases and the J gene end by 6 bases; junction bases not matched to a gene: 5. Germline loops: CDR1 SGDLS, CDR2 YYNGEE. CDR3 sequence reads: CASSVAASGMDTQYF. As DNA, the CDR3 is TGTGCCAGCAGCGTAGCGGCTAGCGGGATGGATACGCAGTATTTT.

The chain couples TRBV28 to TRBJ1-2; TRBD1 matches 10 bases. The CDR3 is made up of 17 amino acids. V was pared by 3 bases and J by 5 bases, with 12 bases of the junction left unmatched. Germline V gene sequence: CDR1 MDHEN, CDR2 SYDVKM. The CDR3 loop reads CASSFLPGQGTPYGYTF. Written as DNA, the CDR3 is TGTGCCAGCAGTTTCCTCCCGGGACAGGGGACCCCGTATGGCTACACCTTC.

The chain links TRBV5-1 to TRBJ1-1; D gene ambiguous. The CDR3 loop spans 13 amino acids. The germline CDR1 and CDR2 sequences are SGHRS and YFSETQ. Trimming left V 6 bases short and J 0 bases short, with 9 bases between. CDR3 in amino acids: CASKGTLNTEAFF. CDR3 DNA: TGCGCCAGCAAGGGTACCCTGAACACTGAAGCTTTCTTT.

In its sample, this clone was seen a few times. This chain connects TRBV7-9 to TRBJ2-7; possibly TRBD1 for D (6 bases). Germline V gene data show CDR1 as SEHNR and CDR2 as FQNEAQ (reference sequence). V was trimmed by 5 bases and J by 4 bases, leaving 9 bases between them. The CDR3 contains 12 residues. The CDR3 region has the DNA TGTGCCAGCAGCGGGGGCGCGTACGAGCAGTACTTC. Protein sequence: CASSGGAYEQYF.